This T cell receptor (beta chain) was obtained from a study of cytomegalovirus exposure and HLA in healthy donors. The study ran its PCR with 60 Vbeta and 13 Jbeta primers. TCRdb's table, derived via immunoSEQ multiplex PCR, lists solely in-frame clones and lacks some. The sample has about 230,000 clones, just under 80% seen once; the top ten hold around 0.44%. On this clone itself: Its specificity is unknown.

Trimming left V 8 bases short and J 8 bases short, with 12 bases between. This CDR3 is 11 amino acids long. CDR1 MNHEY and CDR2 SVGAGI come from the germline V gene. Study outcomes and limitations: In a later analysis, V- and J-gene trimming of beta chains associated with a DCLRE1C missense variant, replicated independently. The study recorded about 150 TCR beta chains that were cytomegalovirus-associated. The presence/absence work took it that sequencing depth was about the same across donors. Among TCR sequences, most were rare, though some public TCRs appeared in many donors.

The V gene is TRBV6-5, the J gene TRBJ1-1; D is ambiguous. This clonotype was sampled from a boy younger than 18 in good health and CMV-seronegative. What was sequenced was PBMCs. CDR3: CASEFPQEAFF. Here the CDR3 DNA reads TGTGCCAGCGAATTTCCACAGGAAGCTTTCTTT.